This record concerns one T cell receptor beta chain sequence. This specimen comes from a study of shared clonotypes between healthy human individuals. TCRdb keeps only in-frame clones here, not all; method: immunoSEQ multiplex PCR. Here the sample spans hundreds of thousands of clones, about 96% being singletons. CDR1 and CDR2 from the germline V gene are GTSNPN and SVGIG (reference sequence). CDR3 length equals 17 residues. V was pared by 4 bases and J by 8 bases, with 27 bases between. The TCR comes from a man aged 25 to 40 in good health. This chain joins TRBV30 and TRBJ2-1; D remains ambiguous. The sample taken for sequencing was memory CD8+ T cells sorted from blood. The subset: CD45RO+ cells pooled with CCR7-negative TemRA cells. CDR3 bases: TGTGCCTGGAATGACCGGCAGAACTTCGTGGGCGACTATGAGCAGTTCTTC. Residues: CAWNDRQNFVGDYEQFF.